Shown below are 19 T cell receptor beta chains from a single sample sequenced in a study of blood T cell repertoires in COVID-19. Data came from immunoSEQ multiplex PCR; TCRdb stores just in-frame clones and leaves some out. The sample lists 50,000 to 80,000 clones, roughly 82% seen once, with 5.5% to 6% in the top ten. The sequencing sample was made of peripheral blood. The receptor source for this set is a woman aged 55-69 years with acute or convalescent COVID-19.

This clone was observed a single time. The chain combines TRBV6-5 with TRBJ1-3; D is uncertain. V lost 7 bases to trimming and J lost 0 bases, with 13 bases between them. The CDR3 contains 15 residues. Germline CDR1 MNHEY, CDR2 SVGAGI. The CDR3 DNA follows: TGTGCCAGCATTACTCAGGCCTACTCTGGAAACACCATATATTTT. Its translation is CASITQAYSGNTIYF.

The chain uses TRBV5-4 and TRBJ1-1, with 8 bases aligning to TRBD1. Looked up from germline, CDR1 is SGHNT and CDR2 is YYREEE (reference sequence). The CDR3 contains 13 residues. The trim removed 7 bases at V and 3 bases at J, leaving 5 bases unmatched. CDR3 sequence reads: CASSGGQDTEAFF. As DNA, the CDR3 is TGTGCCAGCTCTGGGGGACAGGACACTGAAGCTTTCTTT. Filled out from reference TRBV5-4 and TRBJ1-1, the complete variable domain reads ETGVTQSPTHLIKTRGQQVTLRCSSQSGHNTVSWYQQALGQGPQFIFQYYREEENGRGNFPPRFSGLQFPNYSSELNVNALELDDSALYLCASSGGQDTEAFFGQGTRLTVV.

This chain connects TRBV7-6 to TRBJ1-1, with 8 bases fitting TRBD1. CDR1 and CDR2 from the germline V gene are SGHVS and FNYEAQ. V lost 4 bases and J lost 4; bases outside the gene matches: 11. This CDR3 is 16 amino acids long. CDR3 protein: CASSSGQGVLGTEAFF. DNA for the CDR3: TGTGCCAGCAGCTCCGGACAGGGTGTCTTGGGCACTGAAGCTTTCTTT.

The V and J genes are TRBV9 and TRBJ2-2; D is perhaps TRBD2 (5 bases). V was pared by 1 base and J by 2 bases, with 9 bases between. Germline CDR1 is SGDLS and CDR2 is YYNGEE. The CDR3 spans 15 residues. Here the CDR3 DNA reads TGTGCCAGCAGCGTAACGGGGAGTAACACCGGGGAGCTGTTTTTT. It translates to CASSVTGSNTGELFF.

The chain links TRBV12-1 to TRBJ1-2. TRBV12-1 is classified as a pseudogene. The CDR3 contains 15 residues. The CDR3 bases are TGTGCCAGCAACACCGTCAGGACTCTTAACTATGGCTACACCTTC. Translating gives CASNTVRTLNYGYTF.

This clone appeared once. The chain couples TRBV11-2 to TRBJ2-7; no definite D call. The germline V and J ends were trimmed by 3 bases and 5 bases, with 11 bases remaining between them. The CDR3 sequence is 13 residues long. Germline assignment: CDR1 SGHAT and CDR2 FQNNGV. CDR3 amino acids: CASSFEPSNEQYF. CDR3 DNA: TGTGCCAGCAGCTTTGAGCCCTCAAACGAGCAGTACTTC.

The chain joins TRBV11-2 to TRBJ2-2; no clear D. The germline V gene encodes CDR1 SGHAT and CDR2 FQNNGV. The V gene lost 7 bases and the J gene lost 5 bases, with 8 bases spanning the gap. There are 12 residues in the CDR3. The CDR3 DNA follows: TGTGCCAGCACCCGACAAACCGGGGAGCTGTTTTTT. Its translation is CASTRQTGELFF.

The rearrangement joins TRBV6-5 to TRBJ2-7; TRBD1 matches at 10 bases. CDR1 MNHEY and CDR2 SVGAGI come from the germline V gene. Unmatched junction bases numbered 2, after V lost 5 bases and J lost 4 bases. There are 13 residues in the CDR3. CDR3 coding DNA: TGTGCCAGCAGTCGGGACAGGGGTTACGAGCAGTACTTC. Translation: CASSRDRGYEQYF.

The chain couples TRBV3-1 (or the pseudogene TRBV3-2) to TRBJ1-2, with a possible D match to TRBD1 (5 bases). This CDR3 is built from 14 residues. V was pared by 8 bases and J by 4 bases, with 17 bases between. The germline CDR1 and CDR2 sequences are LGHDT and YNNKEL (reference sequence). CDR3 nucleotides: TGTGCCAGCGCCGGCGGGGGGTCGGGCTATGGCTACACCTTC. As protein: CASAGGGSGYGYTF.

This chain uses TRBV14 with TRBJ1-3, with 8 bases matching TRBD1. The CDR3 consists of 14 residues. Per germline, CDR1 SGHDN and CDR2 FVKESK. Trimming removed 1 base from V and 4 bases from J; junction bases left unmatched: 0. The CDR3 is CASSQGTGGNTIYF. CDR3 sequence (DNA): TGTGCCAGCAGCCAAGGGACAGGGGGAAACACCATATATTTT.

The chain links TRBV6-5 to TRBJ1-5; TRBD1 is a possible D gene (6 bases). Trimming left V 7 bases short and J 2 bases short, with 12 bases between. The CDR3 runs 14 residues. CDR1 and CDR2 (germline): MNHEY, SVGAGI. The CDR3 spells CASTGGYGNQPQHF. The CDR3 bases are TGTGCCAGCACGGGGGGCTATGGCAATCAGCCCCAGCATTTT.

The V call is TRBV27, the J call TRBJ1-6; a possible D gene is TRBD1 (6 bases). V lost 6 bases and J lost 6, with 15 bases in between. The CDR3 consists of 15 residues. CDR1 and CDR2 from the germline V gene are MNHEY and SMNVEV (reference sequence). The CDR3 DNA is TGTGCCAGCAGCGGGGGGGCCGGGGGTAATTCACCCCTCCACTTT. It yields the protein CASSGGAGGNSPLHF.

The V call is TRBV29-1, the J call TRBJ1-2; 9 nucleotides line up with TRBD1. V lost 6 bases, J lost 4 bases, and 0 bases stayed unmatched. CDR3 length equals 11 residues. CDR1 is SQVTM, CDR2 ANQGSEA, per germline. The CDR3 DNA reads as TGCAGCGTGACAGGGGGCTATGGCTACACCTTC. Translating it yields CSVTGGYGYTF.

This clone appeared a single time. This chain connects TRBV9 to TRBJ1-6; D not resolved. The V end was cut by 7 bases, the J end by 7 bases, with 18 bases between. The CDR3 has 15 amino acids. Germline values: CDR1 SGDLS, CDR2 YYNGEE. Here the CDR3 DNA reads TGTGCCAGCCGGGTCGCAGAGACGGGGAATTCACCCCTCCACTTT. This sequence encodes CASRVAETGNSPLHF.

This chain uses TRBV5-1 with TRBJ2-1, with 9 bases matching TRBD2. The CDR3 extends over 17 amino acids. V shed 4 bases and J 5 bases; nucleotides not matched to a gene: 13. Germline CDR1 SGHRS, CDR2 YFSETQ. CDR3 sequence reads: CASSDGLAGGPDNEQFF. The CDR3, as DNA: TGCGCCAGCAGCGATGGTTTGGCGGGGGGGCCGGACAATGAGCAGTTCTTC.

The chain joins TRBV3-1 (or the pseudogene TRBV3-2) to TRBJ1-5; no firm D call. The germline V and J ends were trimmed by 1 base and 0 bases, with 7 bases remaining between them. This CDR3 comprises 15 residues. Per germline, CDR1 LGHDT and CDR2 YNNKEL (reference sequence). Written as DNA, the CDR3 is TGTGCCAGCAGCCAAGGGCAGGATAGCAATCAGCCCCAGCATTTT. This gives the protein CASSQGQDSNQPQHF.

The chain couples TRBV19 to TRBJ1-1; TRBD1 agrees at 8 bases. The CDR3 totals 14 residues. CDR1 is LNHDA, CDR2 SQIVND, per germline (reference sequence). V was pared by 4 bases and J by 2 bases, with 3 bases of the junction left unmatched. The CDR3 sequence: CASSTGTGNTEAFF. The CDR3 DNA reads TGTGCCAGTAGTACCGGGACAGGAAACACTGAAGCTTTCTTT.

The chain carries TRBV27 and TRBJ1-5, with TRBD1 matching over 7 bases. This CDR3 contains 14 residues. The germline gives CDR1 MNHEY, CDR2 SMNVEV (reference sequence). The V and J ends lost 6 bases and 9 bases, in that order; junction bases with no gene match: 11. The CDR3, as DNA: TGTGCCAGCAGCACCGAGGGGGCGGCGTGGCCCCAGCATTTT. The encoded protein is CASSTEGAAWPQHF.

This clone was counted a few times. The gene calls are TRBV7-8 and TRBJ1-3, with a tentative D call TRBD1 (6 bases). V was shortened by 1 base and J by 0 bases, with 16 bases between the two germline ends. Germline-derived CDR1 and CDR2 are SGHVS and FQNEAQ. This CDR3 comprises 18 residues. The CDR3 protein is CASSLVTPGEFSGNTIYF. DNA for the CDR3: TGTGCCAGCAGCTTAGTTACCCCAGGGGAATTCTCTGGAAACACCATATATTTT.